These T cell receptor beta chains were read from a single sample in a study of shared clonotypes between healthy human individuals. TCRdb keeps only in-frame clones here, not all; method: immunoSEQ multiplex PCR. Here the sample spans about 2 million clones, around 95% being singletons. Sample: naive CD4+ T cells sorted from blood. These receptors were taken from a man between 18 and 29 years old in good health. The CDR3 runs from the conserved cysteine through the conserved F or W. Fields, in order: J gene, D gene, clone size, V gene, CDR3 protein, CDR3 DNA. The D gene is left open where the match is weak. Clone size is shown for a subset of rows, as once, few, many or a class of expanded clone.

>TRBJ1-5|-|few|TRBV6-1
CASRQGQPQHF
TGTGCCAGCAGGCAGGGTCAGCCCCAGCATTTT
>TRBJ2-1|TRBD2|-|TRBV4-1
CASSQLIAGGHEQFF
TGCGCCAGCAGCCAATTAATAGCGGGGGGGCATGAGCAGTTCTTC
>TRBJ2-3|-|-|TRBV7-9
CASSLTDDWDTQYF
TGTGCCAGCAGCCTAACAGATGACTGGGATACGCAGTATTTT
>TRBJ1-2|-|-|TRBV13
CASSRQGIYGYTF
TGTGCCAGCAGCCGGCAAGGGATCTATGGCTACACCTTC
>TRBJ1-2|TRBD1|once|TRBV30
CAWTGGAPYGYTF
TGTGCCTGGACAGGGGGCGCTCCCTATGGCTACACCTTC
>TRBJ2-3|-|-|TRBV4-3
CASSQAVGGRGDTQYF
TGCGCCAGCAGCCAAGCGGTGGGAGGCCGAGGAGATACGCAGTATTTT
>TRBJ2-7|-|-|TRBV6-1
CASSESQKGRDLIYEQYF
TGTGCCAGCAGTGAATCCCAAAAAGGAAGGGACCTAATCTACGAGCAGTACTTC
>TRBJ1-6|TRBD1|-|TRBV5-4
CASSLGGQGFSPLHF
TGTGCCAGCAGCTTGGGGGGACAGGGCTTTTCACCCCTCCACTTT
>TRBJ2-5|TRBD1|-|TRBV6-5
CASSYTGTGRETQYF
TGTGCCAGCAGTTACACCGGGACAGGGCGGGAGACCCAGTACTTC
>TRBJ2-2|TRBD2|-|TRBV7-9
CASTPYSGVMVFAGELFF
TGTGCCAGCACTCCTTACAGCGGGGTAATGGTCTTTGCCGGGGAGCTGTTTTTT
>TRBJ2-7|-|-|TRBV4-3
CASSQDPRQSYEQYF
TGCGCCAGCAGCCAAGATCCCCGGCAATCCTACGAGCAGTACTTC
>TRBJ2-2|-|once|TRBV4-1
CASSPLNAGELFF
TGCGCCAGCAGCCCCCTCAACGCCGGGGAGCTGTTTTTT
>TRBJ2-7|TRBD1|-|TRBV5-4
CASSLRAGGNEQYF
TGTGCCAGCAGCTTGCGGGCAGGGGGCAACGAGCAGTACTTC
>TRBJ2-3|TRBD2|-|TRBV11-1
CASSKLAGVNTQYF
TGTGCCAGCAGCAAACTAGCGGGGGTGAATACGCAGTATTTT
>TRBJ1-6|-|-|TRBV6-5
CASSWRDSPLHF
TGTGCCAGCAGTTGGCGAGATTCACCCCTCCACTTT
>TRBJ2-2|-|-|TRBV7-2
CASSLEGVGELFF
TGTGCCAGCAGCTTAGAGGGAGTCGGGGAGCTGTTTTTT
>TRBJ2-5|TRBD1|-|TRBV11-3
CASSLGQGAEETQYF
TGTGCCAGCAGCTTAGGCCAGGGGGCCGAGGAGACCCAGTACTTC
>TRBJ2-3|TRBD2|-|TRBV4-1
CASSQGTSGRGLPDTQYF
TGCGCCAGCAGCCAAGGAACTAGCGGGAGGGGACTCCCAGATACGCAGTATTTT
>TRBJ2-5|-|-|TRBV5-1
CASSPPAGWETQYF
TGCGCCAGCAGCCCCCCCGCAGGATGGGAGACCCAGTACTTC
>TRBJ1-6|-|-|TRBV7-9
CASEAGPNSPLHF
TGTGCCAGCGAGGCAGGCCCGAATTCACCCCTCCACTTT
>TRBJ2-7|-|-|TRBV5-4
CASSNTGPYEQYF
TGTGCCAGCAGTAACACAGGGCCCTACGAGCAGTACTTC
>TRBJ2-2|-|-|TRBV6-6
CASSYSISVTGELFF
TGTGCCAGCAGTTACTCGATCTCGGTCACCGGGGAGCTGTTTTTT
>TRBJ2-7|TRBD1|-|TRBV5-5
CASSLEDRGDYEQYF
TGTGCCAGCAGCTTGGAAGACAGGGGCGATTACGAGCAGTACTTC
>TRBJ2-5|-|-|TRBV11-3
CASSRRDGKGEAQYF
TGTGCCAGCAGCCGAAGGGACGGGAAGGGAGAGGCCCAGTACTTC
>TRBJ2-2|-|-|TRBV7-3
CASSRGANTGELFF
TGTGCCAGCAGCCGGGGGGCCAACACCGGGGAGCTGTTTTTT
>TRBJ2-1|-|-|TRBV30
CAWSVSPRQFF
TGTGCCTGGAGTGTGAGCCCGCGGCAGTTCTTC
>TRBJ2-1|TRBD2|-|TRBV7-2
CASSLDFAGVEFF
TGTGCCAGCAGCTTAGATTTTGCGGGAGTCGAGTTCTTC
>TRBJ2-3|TRBD1|-|TRBV7-9
CASSARQGVGGTDTQYF
TGTGCCAGCAGCGCCCGACAGGGAGTAGGGGGCACAGATACGCAGTATTTT
>TRBJ1-1|-|once|TRBV5-1
CASSWIFAEGLNTEAFF
TGCGCCAGCAGCTGGATTTTCGCGGAGGGACTGAACACTGAAGCTTTCTTT
>TRBJ1-2|TRBD1|-|TRBV6-5
CASSSDRVRYTF
TGTGCCAGCAGTAGTGACAGGGTACGCTACACCTTC
>TRBJ2-1|TRBD1|-|TRBV7-3
CASSLRTGGVPYNEQFF
TGTGCCAGCAGCTTAAGGACAGGGGGGGTACCTTACAATGAGCAGTTCTTC
>TRBJ1-1|-|-|TRBV9
CASSVKGSENTEAFF
TGTGCCAGCAGCGTCAAGGGGTCGGAGAACACTGAAGCTTTCTTT
>TRBJ1-4|-|-|TRBV10-2
CASSGGQGYNEKLFF
TGCGCCAGCAGTGGAGGGCAGGGGTACAATGAAAAACTGTTTTTT
>TRBJ1-5|-|-|TRBV7-2
CASSLTGSQNQPQHF
TGTGCCAGCAGCTTAACAGGGAGTCAGAATCAGCCCCAGCATTTT
>TRBJ2-5|TRBD2|-|TRBV6-5
CASRASGGGETQYF
TGTGCCAGCAGGGCCAGCGGGGGTGGAGAGACCCAGTACTTC
>TRBJ2-3|TRBD2|-|TRBV30
CAWSNSRTSGGTDTQYF
TGTGCCTGGAGTAACTCCCGGACTAGCGGGGGCACAGATACGCAGTATTTT
>TRBJ2-5|TRBD1|-|TRBV7-9
CASSWGQGGQETQYF
TGTGCCAGCAGCTGGGGACAGGGGGGCCAAGAGACCCAGTACTTC
>TRBJ2-5|-|-|TRBV19
CASSDTGRETQYF
TGTGCCAGTAGTGATACAGGGAGAGAGACCCAGTACTTC
>TRBJ1-2|-|once|TRBV5-3
CARSRRLGEDGYTF
TGTGCCAGAAGCCGCAGGTTGGGGGAAGATGGCTACACCTTC
>TRBJ1-1|TRBD1|-|TRBV6-6
CASSLLDRGAEAFF
TGTGCCAGCAGCCTATTGGACAGGGGAGCTGAAGCTTTCTTT
>TRBJ1-2|-|-|TRBV28
CASSPQDRKNYGYTF
TGTGCCAGCAGCCCACAGGACAGAAAAAACTATGGCTACACCTTC
>TRBJ2-3|-|-|TRBV20-1
CSASRDTQYF
TGCAGTGCTAGTCGTGATACGCAGTATTTT
>TRBJ1-4|-|-|TRBV19
CASSIGGTGSNEKLFF
TGTGCCAGTAGTATTGGGGGAACAGGAAGTAATGAAAAACTGTTTTTT
>TRBJ2-6|-|-|TRBV6-5
CASSQGSGANVLTF
TGTGCCAGCAGTCAAGGCTCTGGGGCCAACGTCCTGACTTTC
>TRBJ2-2|TRBD2|-|TRBV9
CASSETTRDYNTGELFF
TGTGCCAGCAGCGAGACCACCCGGGACTATAACACCGGGGAGCTGTTTTTT
>TRBJ1-5|-|-|TRBV30
CAWGFSNQPQHF
TGTGCCTGGGGGTTTAGCAATCAGCCCCAGCATTTT
>TRBJ1-5|TRBD1|-|TRBV2
CASSADRGVQPQHF
TGTGCCAGCAGTGCCGACAGGGGTGTGCAGCCCCAGCATTTT
>TRBJ2-1|TRBD1|-|TRBV7-2
CASSSDRGRHNEQFF
TGTGCCAGCAGCTCGGACAGGGGGCGGCACAATGAGCAGTTCTTC
>TRBJ2-2|-|-|TRBV5-4
CASSEDHPGELFF
TGTGCCAGCAGCGAGGACCATCCCGGGGAGCTGTTTTTT
>TRBJ2-5|-|-|TRBV2
CASSAQVKASETQYF
TGTGCCAGCAGTGCTCAGGTCAAGGCCTCAGAGACCCAGTACTTC
>TRBJ1-1|-|-|TRBV27
CASKGQGREAATTEAFF
TGTGCCAGCAAGGGCCAAGGCAGGGAGGCTGCAACCACTGAAGCTTTCTTT
>TRBJ2-3|-|-|TRBV5-1
CASSLAGTTDTQYF
TGCGCCAGCAGCTTGGCAGGGACCACAGATACGCAGTATTTT
>TRBJ1-1|TRBD1|once|TRBV6-5
CASRDRVYTEAFF
TGTGCCAGCAGGGACAGGGTTTACACTGAAGCTTTCTTT
>TRBJ2-5|TRBD2|-|TRBV6-6
CASRGLAGNQETQYF
TGTGCCAGCAGGGGACTAGCGGGGAACCAAGAGACCCAGTACTTC
>TRBJ2-5|-|-|TRBV10-3
CAISEAWTVQETQYF
TGTGCCATCAGTGAGGCCTGGACTGTACAAGAGACCCAGTACTTC
>TRBJ2-1|TRBD2|-|TRBV5-4
CASSSTSGSSYNEQFF
TGTGCCAGCAGCTCAACTAGCGGAAGCTCCTACAATGAGCAGTTCTTC
>TRBJ1-1|-|once|TRBV5-4
CASSTPQGGNTEAFF
TGTGCCAGCAGCACCCCACAGGGCGGGAACACTGAAGCTTTCTTT
>TRBJ2-3|-|once|TRBV5-8
CASRITDTQYF
TGTGCCAGCAGGATCACAGATACGCAGTATTTT
>TRBJ1-3|-|-|TRBV4-1
CASSQQLTGNTIYF
TGCGCCAGCAGCCAACAGCTAACTGGAAACACCATATATTTT